The rows below give T cell receptor beta chains drawn from one sample of a study of cytomegalovirus exposure and HLA in healthy donors. Generated by immunoSEQ multiplex PCR, the TCRdb table keeps only in-frame clones and is missing some. The sample has about 250,000 clones, 80% seen once; the top ten hold roughly 0.31%. The sequencing input was PBMCs. The receptors were sampled from a girl aged 2 to 10 in good health and CMV-seronegative. The CDR3 runs from the conserved cysteine through the conserved F or W. Each record gives: CDR3 protein, CDR3 DNA, D gene, V gene, clone size, J gene. The D gene is left open where the match is weak. Clone sizes are given selectively: once, few, many, or a class where the clone is expanded.

CDR3: CASSFARDRAQPQHF; DNA: TGTGCCAGCAGCTTCGCCCGGGACAGGGCGCAGCCCCAGCATTTT; D: TRBD1; V: TRBV5-5; size: .; J: TRBJ1-5
CDR3: CASSVLSGRASGELFF; DNA: TGTGCCAGCAGCGTCCTTAGCGGGAGGGCCTCCGGGGAGCTGTTTTTT; D: TRBD2; V: TRBV9; size: .; J: TRBJ2-2
CDR3: CASSLDRYLWTGGGEQYF; DNA: TGTGCCAGCAGCTTAGATAGGTACCTGTGGACAGGGGGTGGCGAGCAGTACTTC; D: TRBD1; V: TRBV11-2; size: few; J: TRBJ2-7
CDR3: CASTSPSGGDYEQYF; DNA: TGTGCCAGCACCTCGCCTAGCGGGGGGGACTACGAGCAGTACTTC; D: TRBD2; V: TRBV7-2; size: .; J: TRBJ2-7
CDR3: CASSLAVVAPGNEQYF; DNA: TGCGCCAGCAGCTTGGCGGTTGTGGCCCCGGGGAACGAGCAGTACTTC; D: .; V: TRBV5-1; size: few; J: TRBJ2-7
CDR3: CASSLERGPTDTQYF; DNA: TGCGCCAGCAGCTTGGAGAGGGGGCCCACAGATACGCAGTATTTT; D: TRBD1; V: TRBV5-1; size: .; J: TRBJ2-3
CDR3: CASSPSTGDGYTF; DNA: TGTGCCAGCTCACCATCGACAGGGGATGGCTACACCTTC; D: TRBD1; V: TRBV18; size: .; J: TRBJ1-2
CDR3: CAISSRTSEGDTQYF; DNA: TGTGCCATCAGTTCACGGACTAGCGAGGGAGATACGCAGTATTTT; D: TRBD2; V: TRBV10-3; size: .; J: TRBJ2-3
CDR3: CASSPRLAGKYNEQFF; DNA: TGTGCCAGCAGCCCCCGACTAGCGGGTAAATACAATGAGCAGTTCTTC; D: TRBD2; V: TRBV9; size: .; J: TRBJ2-1
CDR3: CASRGDTEAFF; DNA: TGTGCCAGCAGGGGCGACACTGAAGCTTTCTTT; D: .; V: TRBV28; size: few; J: TRBJ1-1
CDR3: CAWGAGESNEQFF; DNA: TGTGCCTGGGGAGCGGGGGAATCGAATGAGCAGTTCTTC; D: TRBD2; V: TRBV30; size: once; J: TRBJ2-1
CDR3: CASRYTIAGEGMNEQFF; DNA: TGTGCCAGCAGATATACCATAGCGGGAGAAGGGATGAATGAGCAGTTCTTC; D: TRBD2; V: TRBV7-8; size: .; J: TRBJ2-1
CDR3: CASSPVRNSPLHF; DNA: TGCGCCAGCAGCCCAGTCAGGAATTCACCCCTCCACTTT; D: .; V: TRBV4-1; size: .; J: TRBJ1-6
CDR3: CASSLSLAGVYEQYF; DNA: TGTGCCAGCAGCTTAAGTCTGGCCGGGGTCTACGAGCAGTACTTC; D: .; V: TRBV7-9; size: .; J: TRBJ2-7
CDR3: CASSYPGQGVEAFF; DNA: TGTGCCAGCAGCTATCCGGGACAGGGGGTTGAAGCTTTCTTT; D: TRBD1; V: TRBV7-9; size: few; J: TRBJ1-1
CDR3: CAISPGLAGGPGETQYF; DNA: TGTGCCATCAGCCCGGGACTAGCGGGGGGCCCGGGAGAGACCCAGTACTTC; D: TRBD2; V: TRBV10-3; size: .; J: TRBJ2-5
CDR3: CASSEVERLQYF; DNA: TGTGCCAGCAGTGAAGTTGAGCGGCTACAGTACTTC; D: .; V: TRBV2; size: .; J: TRBJ2-7
CDR3: CASSSSGQLWKYF; DNA: TGTGCCAGCAGTTCTTCAGGACAGCTATGGAAGTACTTC; D: .; V: TRBV6-5; size: .; J: TRBJ2-7
CDR3: CASSIAGPNTDTQYF; DNA: TGCGCCAGCAGTATAGCGGGGCCGAACACAGATACGCAGTATTTT; D: TRBD2; V: TRBV5-1; size: .; J: TRBJ2-3
CDR3: CASSPAGGRNTIYF; DNA: TGTGCCAGCAGCCCGGCGGGGGGACGAAACACCATATATTTT; D: .; V: TRBV6-5; size: once; J: TRBJ1-3
CDR3: CASSLRLAGGIANEQFF; DNA: TGTGCCAGCAGCTTAAGGCTAGCGGGGGGTATAGCCAATGAGCAGTTCTTC; D: TRBD2; V: TRBV7-3; size: .; J: TRBJ2-1
CDR3: CASSMGTANTEAFF; DNA: TGCGCCAGCAGCATGGGGACAGCGAACACTGAAGCTTTCTTT; D: TRBD1; V: TRBV5-1; size: .; J: TRBJ1-1
CDR3: CASSIRDRVFGANVLTF; DNA: TGTGCCAGCAGTATTAGGGACAGGGTTTTTGGGGCCAACGTCCTGACTTTC; D: TRBD1; V: TRBV27; size: .; J: TRBJ2-6
CDR3: CASSLRVGSTEAFF; DNA: TGTGCCAGCAGCTTGAGGGTCGGGAGCACTGAAGCTTTCTTT; D: .; V: TRBV5-4; size: .; J: TRBJ1-1
CDR3: CASSEWTGPNYGYTF; DNA: TGTGCCAGCAGTGAATGGACAGGGCCTAACTATGGCTACACCTTC; D: TRBD1; V: TRBV6-1; size: .; J: TRBJ1-2
CDR3: CSSSVGGRAEAFF; DNA: TGTTCCAGCAGTGTAGGGGGGAGGGCTGAAGCTTTCTTT; D: .; V: TRBV7-9; size: once; J: TRBJ1-1
CDR3: CASSWALPTSFQETQYF; DNA: TGTGCCAGCAGCTGGGCCTTGCCGACGAGTTTCCAAGAGACCCAGTACTTC; D: .; V: TRBV11-2; size: few; J: TRBJ2-5
CDR3: CASSLALQGSGNTIYF; DNA: TGCGCCAGCAGCTTGGCCTTACAGGGCTCTGGAAACACCATATATTTT; D: .; V: TRBV5-1; size: .; J: TRBJ1-3